These T cell receptor beta chains were read from a single sample in a study of shared clonotypes between healthy human individuals. Repertoires were generated with immunoSEQ multiplex PCR, while TCRdb's copy carries only in-frame clones and drops some. This table holds some 2,100,000 clones, approximately 94% found once. Input material: naive CD4+ T cells sorted from blood. These receptor sequences come from a man between 18 and 35 years old in good health. CDR3s include the opening cysteine and the closing phenylalanine or tryptophan. The D gene is left open where the match is weak. Expanded clones get a size class; other rows say once, few or many, or leave the size out.

>-|TRBV28|-|TRBJ1-2
TGTGCCAGCAGCCGTGTTATCCCCGGGCTCTATGGCTACACCTTC
CASSRVIPGLYGYTF
>-|TRBV19|-|TRBJ2-7
TGTGCCAGTAGTACCCCCGGAGTGTACGAGCAGTACTTC
CASSTPGVYEQYF
>-|TRBV5-1|-|TRBJ1-6
TGCGCCAGCAGCTTGGGAGCAGGGCAGGATAATTCACCCCTCCACTTT
CASSLGAGQDNSPLHF
>-|TRBV5-1|once|TRBJ2-1
TGCGCCAGCAGCTTGTGGGGAGAAACCTACAATGAGCAGTTCTTC
CASSLWGETYNEQFF
>TRBD1|TRBV28|-|TRBJ2-1
TGTGCCAGCAGTTCTCCCGGGACAGCGTACAATGAGCAGTTCTTC
CASSSPGTAYNEQFF
>-|TRBV6-5|-|TRBJ2-2
TGTGCCAGTCGGTGGGGGAACACCGGGGAGCTGTTTTTT
CASRWGNTGELFF
>-|TRBV30|-|TRBJ2-7
TGTGCCTGGAGCATTATAGACAGTAGACCTCCCTACGAGCAGTACTTC
CAWSIIDSRPPYEQYF
>-|TRBV6-6|-|TRBJ2-7
TGTGCCAGCAGTTACTTGTCGCCAGGGAGTTACGAGCAGTACTTC
CASSYLSPGSYEQYF
>-|TRBV11-2|-|TRBJ2-7
TGTGCCAGCAGCCTTGGGGCCTACGAGCAGTACTTC
CASSLGAYEQYF
>-|TRBV6-6|-|TRBJ1-2
TGTGCCAGCACTACCAGCGCCGAAGGAGGTCTGGGTGGCTACACCTTC
CASTTSAEGGLGGYTF
>-|TRBV29-1|-|TRBJ1-2
TGCAGCGTTGTTTCCGACAGGACAGGCTACACCTTC
CSVVSDRTGYTF
>-|TRBV5-1|-|TRBJ1-3
TGCGCCAGCAGCTTAGGGGGGACTGGAAACACCATATATTTT
CASSLGGTGNTIYF